This is a list of T cell receptor beta chains from one sample in a study of blood T cell repertoires in COVID-19. Sequencing used immunoSEQ multiplex PCR; TCRdb keeps in-frame clones, though not all of them. Among over 35,000 clones listed, 70% to 90% were seen once. Sequences were obtained from peripheral blood. These receptors all stem from an elderly woman with COVID-19, enrolled during active disease. Both conserved end residues are part of each CDR3. Fields, in order: V gene, CDR3 protein.

TRBV28 | CASSSLGLRSYEQYF
TRBV6-2/TRBV6-3 | CASSWASGGTGELFF
TRBV15 | CATSRDTVGEQYF
TRBV18 | CASSPQETDIQYF
TRBV6-2/TRBV6-3 | CASSLDSYNEQFF
TRBV7-8 | CASSLAGAGLAKNIQYF
TRBV7-3 | CASSLRGGSSYEQYF
TRBV9 | CASSAGAEAFF
TRBV10-3 | CAIRGRLAGGIHEQFF
TRBV4-1 | CASSQPTRDLGGTQYF
TRBV5-6 | CASSLAGLAEAFF
TRBV5-1 | CASSALGATNEKLFF
TRBV2 | CASSPRIYEQYF
TRBV6-4 | CARWGGDRAGANVLTF
TRBV18 | CASSPQGQSSYNSPLHF